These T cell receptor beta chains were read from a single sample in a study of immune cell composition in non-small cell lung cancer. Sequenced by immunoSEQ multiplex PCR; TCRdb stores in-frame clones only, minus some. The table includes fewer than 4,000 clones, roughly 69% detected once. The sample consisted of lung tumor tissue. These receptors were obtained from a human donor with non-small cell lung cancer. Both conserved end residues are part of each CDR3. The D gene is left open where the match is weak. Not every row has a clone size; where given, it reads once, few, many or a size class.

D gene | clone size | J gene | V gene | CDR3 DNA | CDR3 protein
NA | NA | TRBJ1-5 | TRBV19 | TGTGCCAGTAGGGAACAGGGAACGCAAGGTCAGCCCCAGCATTTT | CASREQGTQGQPQHF
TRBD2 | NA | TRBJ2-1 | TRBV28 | TGTGCCAGCAGTTTGGCTAGCGGGAGGGGTGAGCAGTTCTTC | CASSLASGRGEQFF
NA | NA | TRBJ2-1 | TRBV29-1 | TGCAGCGTTGCAGCGGGACAAAGGGGTGAGCAGTTCTTC | CSVAAGQRGEQFF
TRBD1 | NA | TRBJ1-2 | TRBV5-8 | TGTGCCAGCAGACTGGTAAAAGACAGGGAGAGGAACTATGGCTACACCTTC | CASRLVKDRERNYGYTF
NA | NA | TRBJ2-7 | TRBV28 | TGTGCCAGCAGTTTATTGAGGGGGAAGCAGTACTTC | CASSLLRGKQYF
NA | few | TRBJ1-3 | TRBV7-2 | TGTGCCAGCAGATCTACAGTTAGCTCTGGAAACACCATATATTTT | CASRSTVSSGNTIYF
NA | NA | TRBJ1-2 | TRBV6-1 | TGTGCCAGCAGTGAAATAGCGGGGATGGGCTACACCTTC | CASSEIAGMGYTF
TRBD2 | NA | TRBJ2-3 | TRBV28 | TGTGCCAGCAGCGGACTTAGCGGGACCCGGACAGATACGCAGTATTTT | CASSGLSGTRTDTQYF
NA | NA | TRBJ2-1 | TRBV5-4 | TGTGCCAGCAGCTTGGACACCGGGAGATTGAATGAGCAGTTCTTC | CASSLDTGRLNEQFF
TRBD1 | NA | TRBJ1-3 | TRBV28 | TGTGCCAGCAGACTTCAGGACAGGCGAAGCTCTGGAAACACCATATATTTT | CASRLQDRRSSGNTIYF
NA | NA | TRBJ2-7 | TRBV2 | TGTGCCAGCAGTGAAGGGGGTGGGGCGCAGTACTTC | CASSEGGGAQYF
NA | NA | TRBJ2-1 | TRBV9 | TGTGCCAGCAGCGAAGACATCTACAATGAGCAGTTCTTC | CASSEDIYNEQFF
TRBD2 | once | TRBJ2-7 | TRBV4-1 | TGCGCCAGCAGCCCTCTAGCGGGAACCTCCTACGAGCAGTACTTC | CASSPLAGTSYEQYF
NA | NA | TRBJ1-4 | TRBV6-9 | TGTGCCAGCACCCTCCAGTGCGGCCCTAATGAAAAACTGTTTTTT | CASTLQCGPNEKLFF
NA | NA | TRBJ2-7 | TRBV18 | TGTGCCAGCTCACTGGGGCAGGCCTCCTACGAGCAGTACTTC | CASSLGQASYEQYF
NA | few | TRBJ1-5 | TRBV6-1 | TGTGCCAGCAGTGAGGCGGGCAATCAGCCCCAGCATTTT | CASSEAGNQPQHF
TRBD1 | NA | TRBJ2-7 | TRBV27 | TGTGCCAGCAGGTGGGGGACAGGGGACTACGAGCAGTACTTC | CASRWGTGDYEQYF
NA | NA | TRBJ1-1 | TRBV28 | TGTGCCAGCAGTTTACCAGCCCCGGGGGGAAAGAACACTGAAGCTTTCTTT | CASSLPAPGGKNTEAFF
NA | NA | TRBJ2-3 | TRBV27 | TGTGCCAGCAGTGGGGGGTGGGGTTTATCCCCGGATACGCAGTATTTT | CASSGGWGLSPDTQYF
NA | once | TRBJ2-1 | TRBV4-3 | TGCGCCAGCAGCCAAGATGGTAGCGAAAGACACAATGAGCAGTTCTTC | CASSQDGSERHNEQFF
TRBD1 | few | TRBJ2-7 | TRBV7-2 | TGTGCCAGCAGCTTAGGGACAGGGGGCTCAAGGGAGCAGTACTTC | CASSLGTGGSREQYF
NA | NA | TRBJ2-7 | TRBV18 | TGTGCCAGCTCACCACCAGCTAGCGCGGCCTACGAGCAGTACTTC | CASSPPASAAYEQYF
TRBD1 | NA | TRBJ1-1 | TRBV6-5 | TGTGCCAGCAGCCCCCGGACAGGGAACACTGAAGCTTTCTTT | CASSPRTGNTEAFF
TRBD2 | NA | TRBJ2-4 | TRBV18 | TGTGCCAGCTCACCAGCGACTAGCGGGAGTTTAGCGGGCATTCAGTACTTC | CASSPATSGSLAGIQYF
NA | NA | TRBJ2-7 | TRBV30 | TGTGCCCTAGGGACTGCAACTTCTTACGAGCAGTACTTC | CALGTATSYEQYF
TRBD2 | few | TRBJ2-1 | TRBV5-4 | TGTGCCAGCAGCTTGGAACTAGCGTCGAGCTCCTACAATGAGCAGTTCTTC | CASSLELASSSYNEQFF
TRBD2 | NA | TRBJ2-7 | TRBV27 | TGTGCCAGCAGTTTATCCTTTCAAATTAGACTAGCGGGGGCCTACGAGCAGTACTTC | CASSLSFQIRLAGAYEQYF
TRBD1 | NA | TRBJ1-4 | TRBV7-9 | TGTGCCAGCAGCCCAGTGGACAGGGGGCACGAAAAACTGTTTTTT | CASSPVDRGHEKLFF
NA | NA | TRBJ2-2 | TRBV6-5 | TGTGCCAGCAGGCGTGGCGGCTCGAACACCGGGGAGCTGTTTTTT | CASRRGGSNTGELFF
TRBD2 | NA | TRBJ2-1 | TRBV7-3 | TGTGCCAGCAGCGACGGGACTAGAGGTGGCGATGAGCAGTTCTTC | CASSDGTRGGDEQFF
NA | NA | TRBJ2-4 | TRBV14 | TGTGCCAGCAGCCAAGACTCGTTTGCGGGAACCAAAAACATTCAGTACTTC | CASSQDSFAGTKNIQYF
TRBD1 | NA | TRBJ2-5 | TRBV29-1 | TGCAGCGTCCAGGGGGCGCGGGGTGGGGAGACCCAGTACTTC | CSVQGARGGETQYF
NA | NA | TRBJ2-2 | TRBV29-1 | TGCAGCGTTGATGGAGGGGCCGTCGGGGAGCTGTTTTTT | CSVDGGAVGELFF
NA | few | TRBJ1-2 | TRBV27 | TGTGCCAGCAGTCGACAGCTCCGCAACTATGGCTACACCTTC | CASSRQLRNYGYTF
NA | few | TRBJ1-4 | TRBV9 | TGTGCCAGCAGCACACCACAGGGAGGGAATGAAAAACTGTTTTTT | CASSTPQGGNEKLFF
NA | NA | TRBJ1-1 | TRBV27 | TGTGCCAGTTATTCAGGGGTAGGCACTGAAGCTTTCTTT | CASYSGVGTEAFF
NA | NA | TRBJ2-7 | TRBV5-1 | TGCGCCAGCAGTTGGAGGGACGAGCAGTACTTC | CASSWRDEQYF
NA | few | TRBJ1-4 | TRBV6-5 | TGTGCCAGCAGGCCAGCACAGGCTGTGAGTGAAAAACTGTTTTTT | CASRPAQAVSEKLFF
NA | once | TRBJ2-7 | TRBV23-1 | TGCGCCAGCAGTCAAGACAGGGAGGATGACTACGAGCAGTACTTC | CASSQDREDDYEQYF
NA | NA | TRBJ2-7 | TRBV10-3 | TGTGCCATCAGTGGAGGATCGGCAGGGCCTTCCTTC | CAISGGSAGPSF
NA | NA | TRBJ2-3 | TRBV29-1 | TGCAGCACTATGGGAGGGACAGGCAAGACAGATACGCAGTATTTT | CSTMGGTGKTDTQYF
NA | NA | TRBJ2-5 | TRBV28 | TGTGCCAGCAGCCTTACTGAACAGGGCCCCAGGTACTTC | CASSLTEQGPRYF
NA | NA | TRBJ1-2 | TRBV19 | TGTGCCAGTAGTCCGGCGGGTCGCGTTGGCTACACCTTC | CASSPAGRVGYTF
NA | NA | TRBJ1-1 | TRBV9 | TGTGCCAGCAGCGTAGCTCAGAACAGCTGGGACACTGAAGCTTTCTTT | CASSVAQNSWDTEAFF
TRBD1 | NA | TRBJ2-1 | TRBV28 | TGTGCCAGCAGCCCCGGACAGGCCTCCTACAATGAGCAGTTCTTC | CASSPGQASYNEQFF
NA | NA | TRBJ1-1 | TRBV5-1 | TGCGCCAGCAGCTTTTCACAGGTTTATACTGAAGCTTTCTTT | CASSFSQVYTEAFF
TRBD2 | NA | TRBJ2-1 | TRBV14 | TGTGCCAGCAGCCAACCTAGCGGCCTCTCCTACAATGAGCAGTTCTTC | CASSQPSGLSYNEQFF
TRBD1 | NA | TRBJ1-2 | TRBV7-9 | TGTGCCAGCAGCTCCACGACAGGGAACTATGGCTACACCTTC | CASSSTTGNYGYTF
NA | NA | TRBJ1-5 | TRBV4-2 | TGTGCCAGCAGCCAAGGACAGTCCAATCAGCCCCAGCATTTT | CASSQGQSNQPQHF
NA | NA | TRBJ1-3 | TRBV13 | TGTGCCAGCAGCTTATCCGAGGGAAGACCTACATGGGGCTCTGGAAACACCATATATTTT | CASSLSEGRPTWGSGNTIYF
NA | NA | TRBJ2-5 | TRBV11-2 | TGTGCCAGCAGCATTCGCCCGGGGTACCAAGAGACCCAGTACTTC | CASSIRPGYQETQYF
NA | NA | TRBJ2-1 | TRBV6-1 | TGTGCCAGCAGTGAAGGTCGAGGGAGTGAGCAGTTCTTC | CASSEGRGSEQFF
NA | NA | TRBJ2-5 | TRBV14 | TGTGCCAGCAGCCAAGACGCTGGAGGAGGCCCCCAAGAGACCCAGTACTTC | CASSQDAGGGPQETQYF
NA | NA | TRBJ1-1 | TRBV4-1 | TGCGCCAGCAGCCATTTCCAGAATACTGAAGCTTTCTTT | CASSHFQNTEAFF
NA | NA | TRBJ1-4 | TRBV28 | TGTGCCAGCAGTTCCCCTATGTTAAGTGAAAAACTGTTTTTT | CASSSPMLSEKLFF